This T cell receptor beta chain is drawn from a study of blood T cells in healthy people across ages. The CDR3 is 14 residues long. V was clipped by 0 bases and J by 7 bases, with 10 bases between them. The V gene's germline CDR1 is MGHRA and CDR2 YSYEKL. Staff drew ten milliliters of peripheral blood from each donor. Total RNA extraction produced at least 6 micrograms (per sample) for the study. The authors ran a second PCR of about 6 to 12 cycles using a sample-barcoded 5' primer and a J-beta primer mix. MiXCR, run by TCRdb on the 5' RACE reads, gives a single entry per CDR3 protein. The sample records about 1.4 million distinct CDR3 sequences, 55% to 75% being singletons. Study-wide points: Diversity estimated from one million T cells was considered an underestimate. Higher diversity, along with more naive CD4+ cells, distinguished long-lived donors from aged donors.

This clonotype appeared a few times. Antigen specificity is unknown. The sequenced sample consisted of blood. This chain joins TRBV4-1 and TRBJ2-1; a weak D match, TRBD2 (6 bases). The sequence was obtained from a man aged 18 to 30 in good health. The CDR3 DNA follows: TGCGCCAGCAGCCAAGAAGAGGGGAGGAATGAGCAGTTCTTC. As protein: CASSQEEGRNEQFF.